This TCR beta chain was retrieved from a study of T cell responses to AZD1222 COVID-19 vaccine. Germline assignment: CDR1 SGHRS and CDR2 YFSETQ. This CDR3 region has 14 residues. Trimming stripped 7 bases from V and 1 base from J, with 14 bases between. Repertoires were generated with immunoSEQ multiplex PCR, while TCRdb's copy carries only in-frame clones and drops some. The data hold 120,000 to 150,000 clones, with approximately 85% observed a single time. This receptor was taken from an adult who received the MenACWY meningococcal vaccine as a control. The input for sequencing was peripheral blood, taken 28 days after the second dose of the MenACWY control vaccine. The chain links TRBV5-1 to TRBJ1-1; D is ambiguous. This CDR3 reads CASSTAARNTEAFF. The CDR3 DNA reads TGCGCCAGCTCAACGGCGGCGCGGAACACTGAAGCTTTCTTT.